This T cell receptor (beta chain) originates from a study of blood T cell repertoires in COVID-19 (dated by TCRdb to the early 2020s). Regarding the complete study: The collaborator samples originated in the United States, Italy and Spain and spanned the acute and convalescent phases of COVID-19. The material from the prospective study consisted of cDNA or gDNA derived from T cells, B-cell-depleted T cells, or PBMCs. Subjects who had been exposed to COVID-19, were actively infected with it, or had recovered from it provided the deeply sampled blood TCRbeta repertoires that made up the dataset. The repertoires were made available in a free public database intended to serve as a resource for research on the immune response to SARS-CoV-2. The samples were drawn from two sources: the first 160 participants of the ongoing ImmuneRACE study, and about 1,300 subjects contributed by 6 global collaborators. Sample metadata almost always included a de-identified subject ID, COVID-19 status, age in years and sex. Where HLA class I and class II types were available, the types were taken from metadata supplied by the sample provider, not from assay-based typing. Study-level results and caveats: The quantity of clinical and demographic metadata differed by source and by participant and was supplied without curation.

Taken from the germline V gene, the CDR1 and CDR2 loops are MNHEY and SVGEGT. V is pruned by 5 bases and J by 4 bases, leaving 12 bases of the junction without a gene match. The CDR3, from cysteine to phenylalanine, totals 16 residues. This entry keeps only the CDR3 DNA: 48 bases, framed from base 1. This clone was counted a single time. The specificity of this receptor is unknown. Nothing much larger sits one base from this clone, and base qualities are not available. Whole blood was collected in K2EDTA tubes by collaborating institutions according to the institutions' own protocols. For TCRbeta analysis, collaborators shipped samples in one of three forms: frozen whole blood, isolated PBMCs, or DNA extracted from either of those sample types. TCRbeta CDR3 regions were amplified from genomic DNA using the immunoSEQ Assay, a bias-controlled multiplex PCR. Per the source publication's procedure: The number of nucleated cells in each sample was estimated from the amplification of reference gene primers within the assay. To quantify the absolute abundance of each unique TCRbeta CDR3 rearrangement, sequence reads were collapsed and filtered. For each sample, productive Simpson clonality was calculated by taking the square root of Simpson's diversity index across productive rearrangements. TCRdb mirrors the immuneACCESS table, restricted to in-frame sequences. Some clones are absent from its copies; in checked studies, under half trace to an unresolved V gene, and the reason for the others is unknown. V, J and clone size reflect that table, while D and trimming were determined from the DNA. A total of about 130,000 clones appear in this sample, about 77% of them only once. The ten largest clonotypes hold about a fifth of the sample.

This clonotype was sampled from a man older than 75 with acute or convalescent COVID-19. This chain joins TRBV6-2 or TRBV6-3 to TRBJ1-2; TRBD1 agrees with 8 junctional bases. The sample consisted of peripheral blood. CDR3 reads: CASSAISTGVPYGYTF. Read as DNA, the sequence is TGTGCCAGCAGTGCCATCTCGACAGGGGTTCCCTATGGCTACACCTTC.